This T cell receptor (beta chain) was observed in a study of blood T cell repertoires in COVID-19. Study at large: The cDNA or gDNA used as material had been derived from T cells, B-cell-depleted T cells, or PBMCs.

In the source study's methods: Nucleated cell number was recorded as an estimate derived from reference gene primer amplification. Libraries were prepared by immunoSEQ multiplex PCR; TCRdb keeps only in-frame clonotypes and omits some of them. Clonal size and the V and J genes are those of that table, whereas D and trimming came from the DNA. Among around 200,000 clones listed, 80% to 90% were seen once. This TCR was recovered from a man in his 60s who had recovered from COVID-19. The sequenced sample was peripheral blood.

DNA of the CDR3: TGTGCTAGTGGTCCCCTCGGGGGCCAAGAGACCCAGTACTTC. The encoded protein is CASGPLGGQETQYF. The rearrangement links TRBV12-5 to TRBJ2-5; maybe TRBD2 (6 bases). Deletions cut 5 bases from V and 1 base from J, with 11 bases between. The CDR3 consists of 14 residues. From germline, CDR1 is LGHNT and CDR2 FRNRAP.